This T cell receptor beta chain was sequenced in a study of blood T cell repertoires in COVID-19. Comments on this clone: The junction departs from germline at one end; a sequencing error may be responsible.

The protocol was immunoSEQ multiplex PCR, while the TCRdb copy is restricted to in-frame clones and leaves out a portion. Found here are 250,000 to 350,000 clones, 75% to 90% of them singletons; the top ten hold about 12%. Germline assignment: CDR1 SGDLS and CDR2 YYNGEE. There are 13 residues in the CDR3. The sequencing sample was made of peripheral blood. This chain links TRBV9 with TRBJ2-7; D possibly corresponds to TRBD2 (5 bases). The receptor was derived from a woman in her fifties or sixties with acute or convalescent COVID-19. CDR3 bases: TGTGCCAGCAGCTATTTGACTACGTACGGGCAGTACTTT. Translating gives CASSYLTTYGQYF. The full variable domain, with the rest looked up from reference TRBV9 and TRBJ2-7, is DSGVTQTPKHLITATGQRVTLRCSPRSGDLSVYWYQQSLDQGLQFLIQYYNGEERAKGNILERFSAQQFPDLHSELNLSSLELGDSALYFCASSYLTTYGQYFGPGTRLTVT.